Detailed here is one TCR beta chain. Sequencing was performed with immunoSEQ multiplex PCR; in TCRdb, only in-frame clones are kept and a portion is missing. Of around 97,000 clones listed, about 94% are singletons. These data originate in a study of siplizumab effects on memory and regulatory T cells. The source is a human donor in good health. Source material: non-Treg CD4+ T cells sorted from blood.

CDR3 in DNA: TGTGCCAGTAGCGCTCCGGGAGGATATATCGATGAGCAGTTCTTC. Its protein product is CASSAPGGYIDEQFF. The J gene is TRBJ2-1, the V gene TRBV19; 7 nucleotides agree with TRBD2. Germline V lookup: CDR1 LNHDA, CDR2 SQIVND (reference sequence). V gave up 6 bases and J gave up 8 bases; unmatched junction bases: 13. This CDR3 comprises 15 residues.